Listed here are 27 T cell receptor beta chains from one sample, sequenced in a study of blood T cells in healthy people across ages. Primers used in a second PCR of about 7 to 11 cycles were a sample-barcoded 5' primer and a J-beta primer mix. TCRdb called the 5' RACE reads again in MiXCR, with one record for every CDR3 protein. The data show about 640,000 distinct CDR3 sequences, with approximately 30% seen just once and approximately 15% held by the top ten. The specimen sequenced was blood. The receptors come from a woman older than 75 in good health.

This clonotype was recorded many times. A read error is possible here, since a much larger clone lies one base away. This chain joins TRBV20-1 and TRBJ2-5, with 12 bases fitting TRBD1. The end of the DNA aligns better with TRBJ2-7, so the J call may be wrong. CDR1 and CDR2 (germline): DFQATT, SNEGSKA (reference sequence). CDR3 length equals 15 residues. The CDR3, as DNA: TGCAGTGCTAGAGATGCTGGGACAGGGGGCCACGAGCAGTACTTC. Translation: CSARDAGTGGHEQYF.

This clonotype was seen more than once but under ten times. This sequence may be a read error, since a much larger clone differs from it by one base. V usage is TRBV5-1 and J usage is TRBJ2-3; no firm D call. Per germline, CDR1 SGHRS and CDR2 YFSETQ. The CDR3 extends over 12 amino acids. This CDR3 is CASSTYTDTRYF. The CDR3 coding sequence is TGCGCCAGCAGCACCTACACAGATACGCGGTATTTT.

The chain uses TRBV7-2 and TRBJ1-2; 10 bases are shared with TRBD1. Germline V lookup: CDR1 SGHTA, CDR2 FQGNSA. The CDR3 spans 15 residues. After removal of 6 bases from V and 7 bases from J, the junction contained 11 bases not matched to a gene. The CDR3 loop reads CASSPGGDRGGGYTF. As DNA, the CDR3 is TGTGCCAGCAGTCCCGGTGGGGACAGGGGAGGTGGCTACACCTTC.

This CDR3 reads CASSLALVGQPQHF. The DNA for the CDR3 is TGTGCCAGCAGTTTAGCGTTGGTTGGGCAGCCCCAGCATTTT. The chain combines TRBV12-3 or TRBV12-4 with TRBJ1-5; D gene ambiguous. Trimming removed 0 bases at V and 7 bases at J, with 10 bases between. The CDR3 spans 14 residues.

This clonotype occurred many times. The CDR3 here is CASLRLAGWRTQYF. DNA for the CDR3: TGTGCCAGCCTCCGACTAGCGGGTTGGAGGACCCAGTACTTC. V usage is TRBV21-1 and J usage is TRBJ2-5; the table names TRBD2, a call not compared with the DNA. TRBV21-1 is a listed pseudogene. The CDR3 is 14 residues long.

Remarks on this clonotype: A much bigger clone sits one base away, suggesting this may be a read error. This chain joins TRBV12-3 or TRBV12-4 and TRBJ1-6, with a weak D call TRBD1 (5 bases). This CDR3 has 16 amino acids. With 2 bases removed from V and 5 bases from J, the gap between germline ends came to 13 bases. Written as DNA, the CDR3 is TGTGCCAGCAGTTTATATGCCCGGGGGGATAATTCACCCCTCCACTTT. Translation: CASSLYARGDNSPLHF.

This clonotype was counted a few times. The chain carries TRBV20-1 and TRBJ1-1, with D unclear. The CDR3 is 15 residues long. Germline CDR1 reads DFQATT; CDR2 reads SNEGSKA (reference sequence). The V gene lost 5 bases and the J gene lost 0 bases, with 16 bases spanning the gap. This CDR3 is CSAFPRGGLNTEAFF. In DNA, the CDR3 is TGCAGTGCTTTCCCCCGGGGAGGCTTGAACACTGAAGCTTTCTTT.

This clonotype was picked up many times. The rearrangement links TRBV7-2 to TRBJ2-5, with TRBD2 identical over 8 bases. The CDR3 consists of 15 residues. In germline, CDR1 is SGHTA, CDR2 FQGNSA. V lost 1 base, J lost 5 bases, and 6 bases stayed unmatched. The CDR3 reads CASSLGGAGEETQYF. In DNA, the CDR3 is TGTGCCAGCAGCTTAGGGGGAGCGGGGGAGGAGACCCAGTACTTC. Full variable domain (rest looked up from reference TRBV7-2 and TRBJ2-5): GAGVSQSPSNKVTEKGKDVELRCDPISGHTALYWYRQSLGQGLEFLIYFQGNSAPDKSGLPSDRFSAERTGGSVSTLTIQRTQQEDSAVYLCASSLGGAGEETQYFGPGTRLLVL.

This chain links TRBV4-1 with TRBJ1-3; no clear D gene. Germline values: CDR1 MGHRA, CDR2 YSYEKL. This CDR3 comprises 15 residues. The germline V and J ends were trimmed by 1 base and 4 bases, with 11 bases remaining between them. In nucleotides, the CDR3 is TGCGCCAGCAGCCAAGGGCAGTCACTCGGAAACACCATATATTTT. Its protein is CASSQGQSLGNTIYF.

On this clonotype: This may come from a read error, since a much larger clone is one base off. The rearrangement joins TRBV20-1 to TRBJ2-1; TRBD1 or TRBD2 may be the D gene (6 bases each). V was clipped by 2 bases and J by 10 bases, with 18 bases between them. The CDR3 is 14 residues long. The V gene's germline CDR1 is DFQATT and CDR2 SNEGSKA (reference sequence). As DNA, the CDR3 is TGCAGTGCTAGAAGGGGGGCACGGAATTACGAGCAGTTCTTC. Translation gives CSARRGARNYEQFF.

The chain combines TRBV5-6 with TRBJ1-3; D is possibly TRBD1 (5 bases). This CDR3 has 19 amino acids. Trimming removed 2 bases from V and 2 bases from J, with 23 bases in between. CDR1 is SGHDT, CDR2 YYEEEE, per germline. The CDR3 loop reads CASSLTSGETARPGNTIYF. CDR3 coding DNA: TGTGCCAGCAGCTTAACTTCGGGGGAGACCGCTCGGCCTGGAAACACCATATATTTT.

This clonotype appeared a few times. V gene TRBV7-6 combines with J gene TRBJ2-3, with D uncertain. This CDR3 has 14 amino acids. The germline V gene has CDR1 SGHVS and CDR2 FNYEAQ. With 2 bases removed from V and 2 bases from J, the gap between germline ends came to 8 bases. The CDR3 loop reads CASSLHPTTDTQYF. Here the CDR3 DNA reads TGTGCCAGCAGCTTACACCCCACCACAGATACGCAGTATTTT. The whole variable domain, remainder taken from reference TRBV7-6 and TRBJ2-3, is GAGVSQSPRYKVTKRGQDVALRCDPISGHVSLYWYRQALGQGPEFLTYFNYEAQQDKSGLPNDRFSAERPEGSISTLTIQRTEQRDSAMYRCASSLHPTTDTQYFGPGTRLTVL.

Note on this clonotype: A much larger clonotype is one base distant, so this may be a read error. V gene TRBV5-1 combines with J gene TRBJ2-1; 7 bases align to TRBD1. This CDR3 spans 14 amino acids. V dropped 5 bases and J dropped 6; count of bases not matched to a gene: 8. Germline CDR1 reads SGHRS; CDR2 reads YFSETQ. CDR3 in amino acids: CASSSGQLRNEQFF. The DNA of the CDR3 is TGCGCCAGCAGTTCGGGACAGTTACGCAATGAGCAGTTCTTC.

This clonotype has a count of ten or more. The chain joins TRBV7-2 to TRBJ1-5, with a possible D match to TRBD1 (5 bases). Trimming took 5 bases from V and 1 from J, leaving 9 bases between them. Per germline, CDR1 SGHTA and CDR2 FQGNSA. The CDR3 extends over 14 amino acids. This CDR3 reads CASSPRVSNQPQHF. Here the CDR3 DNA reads TGTGCCAGCAGCCCCAGGGTAAGCAATCAGCCCCAGCATTTT.

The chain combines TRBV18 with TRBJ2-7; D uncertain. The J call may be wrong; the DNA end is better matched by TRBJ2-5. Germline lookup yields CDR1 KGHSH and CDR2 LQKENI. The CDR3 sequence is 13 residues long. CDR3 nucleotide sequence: TGTGCCAGCTCACCATGGGATGGCGAGACCCAGTACTTC. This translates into CASSPWDGETQYF.

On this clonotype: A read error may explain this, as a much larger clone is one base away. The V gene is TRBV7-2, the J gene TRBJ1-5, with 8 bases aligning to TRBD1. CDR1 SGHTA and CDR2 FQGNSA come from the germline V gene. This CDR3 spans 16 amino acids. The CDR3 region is CASSLGHRGGNQPRHF. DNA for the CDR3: TGTGCCAGCAGCTTAGGACACAGGGGGGGCAATCAGCCCCGGCATTTT.

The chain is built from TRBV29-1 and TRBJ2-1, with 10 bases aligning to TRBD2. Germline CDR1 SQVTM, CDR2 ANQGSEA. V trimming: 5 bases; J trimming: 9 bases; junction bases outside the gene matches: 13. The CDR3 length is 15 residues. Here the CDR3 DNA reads TGCAGCGTTCAAGCGGGGCTAGCGGGAGTAGGTGAGCAGTTCTTC. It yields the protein CSVQAGLAGVGEQFF.

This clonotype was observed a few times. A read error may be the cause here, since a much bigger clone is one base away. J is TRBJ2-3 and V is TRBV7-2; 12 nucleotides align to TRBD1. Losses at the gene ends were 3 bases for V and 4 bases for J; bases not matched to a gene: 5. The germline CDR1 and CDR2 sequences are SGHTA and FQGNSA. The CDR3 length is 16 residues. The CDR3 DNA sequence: TGTGCCAGCAGCTTGTGGGGGACAGGGGGCGCAGATACGCAGTATTTT. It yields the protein CASSLWGTGGADTQYF.

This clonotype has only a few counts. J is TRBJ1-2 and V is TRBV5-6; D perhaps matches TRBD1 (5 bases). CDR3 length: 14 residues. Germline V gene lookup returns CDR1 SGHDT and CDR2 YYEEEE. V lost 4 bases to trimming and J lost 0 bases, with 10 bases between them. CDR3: CASSLRVSNYGYTF. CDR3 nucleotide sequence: TGTGCCAGCAGCCTCAGGGTGTCTAACTATGGCTACACCTTC.

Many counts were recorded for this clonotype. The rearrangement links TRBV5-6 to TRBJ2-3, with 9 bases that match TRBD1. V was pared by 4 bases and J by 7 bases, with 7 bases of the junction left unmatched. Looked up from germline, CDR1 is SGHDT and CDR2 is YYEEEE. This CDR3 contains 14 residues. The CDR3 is CASSQPQGAYTQYF. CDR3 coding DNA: TGTGCCAGCAGCCAACCACAGGGGGCGTATACGCAGTATTTT.

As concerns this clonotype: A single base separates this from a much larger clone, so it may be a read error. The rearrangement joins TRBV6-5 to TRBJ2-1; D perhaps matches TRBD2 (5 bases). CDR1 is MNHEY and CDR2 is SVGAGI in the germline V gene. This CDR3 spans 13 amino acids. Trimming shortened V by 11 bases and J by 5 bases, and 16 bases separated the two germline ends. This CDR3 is CAGARGLHNEQFF. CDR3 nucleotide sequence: TGTGCCGGCGCCCGGGGTCTTCACAATGAGCAGTTCTTC.

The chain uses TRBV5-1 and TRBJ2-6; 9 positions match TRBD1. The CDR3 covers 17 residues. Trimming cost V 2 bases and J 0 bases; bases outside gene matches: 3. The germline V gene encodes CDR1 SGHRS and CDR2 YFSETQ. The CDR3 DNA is TGCGCCAGCAGCTTAAGGACAGGGGTCTCTGGGGCCAACGTCCTGACTTTC. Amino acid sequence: CASSLRTGVSGANVLTF.

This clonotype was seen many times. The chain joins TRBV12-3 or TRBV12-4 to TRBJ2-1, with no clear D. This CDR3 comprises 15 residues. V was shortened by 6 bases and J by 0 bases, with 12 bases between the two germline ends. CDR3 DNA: TGTGCCAGCAGGAAAGAAGCAAGCTCCTACAATGAGCAGTTCTTC. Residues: CASRKEASSYNEQFF.

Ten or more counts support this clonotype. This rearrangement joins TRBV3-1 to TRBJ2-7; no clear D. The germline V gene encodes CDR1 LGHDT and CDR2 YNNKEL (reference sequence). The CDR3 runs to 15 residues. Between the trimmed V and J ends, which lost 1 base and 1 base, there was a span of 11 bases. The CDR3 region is CASSQVFTVSYEQYF. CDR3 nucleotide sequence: TGTGCCAGCAGCCAAGTCTTTACTGTATCCTACGAGCAGTACTTC.

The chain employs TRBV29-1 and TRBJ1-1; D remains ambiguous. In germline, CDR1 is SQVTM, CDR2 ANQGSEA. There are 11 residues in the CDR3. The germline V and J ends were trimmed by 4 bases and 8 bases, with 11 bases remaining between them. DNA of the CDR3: TGCAGCGTTGTAAGTCAATCCGAAGCTTTCTTT. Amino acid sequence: CSVVSQSEAFF.

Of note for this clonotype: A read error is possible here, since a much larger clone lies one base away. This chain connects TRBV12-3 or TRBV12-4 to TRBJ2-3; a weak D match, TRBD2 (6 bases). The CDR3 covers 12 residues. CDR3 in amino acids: CAGSFGRRAQYF. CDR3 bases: TGTGCCGGCAGTTTTGGGAGGCGCGCGCAGTATTTT.

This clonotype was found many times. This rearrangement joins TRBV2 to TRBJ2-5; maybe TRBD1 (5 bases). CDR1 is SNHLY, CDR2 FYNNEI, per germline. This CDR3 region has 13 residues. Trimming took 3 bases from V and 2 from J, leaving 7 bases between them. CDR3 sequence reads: CASSDRAQETQYF. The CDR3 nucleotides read TGTGCCAGCAGTGACAGGGCTCAAGAGACCCAGTACTTC.